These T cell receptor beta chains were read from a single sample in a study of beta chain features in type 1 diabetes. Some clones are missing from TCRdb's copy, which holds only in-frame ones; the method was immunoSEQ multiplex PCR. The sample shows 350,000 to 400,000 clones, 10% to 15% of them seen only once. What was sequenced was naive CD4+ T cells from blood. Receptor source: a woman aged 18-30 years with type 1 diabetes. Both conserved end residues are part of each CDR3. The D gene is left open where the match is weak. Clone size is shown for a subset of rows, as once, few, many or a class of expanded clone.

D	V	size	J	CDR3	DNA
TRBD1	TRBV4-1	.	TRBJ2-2	CASGRDRVPGELFF	TGCGCCAGCGGCCGGGACAGGGTCCCCGGGGAGCTGTTTTTT
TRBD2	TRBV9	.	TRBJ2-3	CASSPIAGVTDTQYF	TGTGCCAGCAGCCCCATAGCGGGGGTGACAGATACGCAGTATTTT
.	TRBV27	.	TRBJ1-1	CASSLSRGTEAFF	TGTGCCAGCAGTTTGTCAAGGGGGACTGAAGCTTTCTTT
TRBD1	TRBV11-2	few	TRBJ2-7	CASSSRDSYEQYF	TGTGCCAGCAGCTCCCGGGACAGCTACGAGCAGTACTTC
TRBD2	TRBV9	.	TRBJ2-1	CASSVVPSGNYNEQFF	TGTGCCAGCAGCGTAGTCCCTAGCGGGAATTACAATGAGCAGTTCTTC
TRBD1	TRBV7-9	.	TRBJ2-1	CASSTDRERYNEQFF	TGTGCCAGCAGCACCGACAGGGAACGCTACAATGAGCAGTTCTTC
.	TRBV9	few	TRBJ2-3	CASSVAWEDDSSTDTQYF	TGTGCCAGCAGCGTAGCGTGGGAGGACGATTCTAGCACAGATACGCAGTATTTT
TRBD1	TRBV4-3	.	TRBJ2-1	CASSQVDRDLYNEQFF	TGCGCCAGCAGCCAAGTGGACAGGGACCTCTACAATGAGCAGTTCTTC
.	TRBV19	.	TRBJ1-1	CASRRQVNTEAFF	TGTGCCAGTAGAAGACAGGTGAACACTGAAGCTTTCTTT
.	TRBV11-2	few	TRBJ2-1	CASSLLVGSEQFF	TGTGCCAGCAGCTTACTAGTGGGGAGTGAGCAGTTCTTC
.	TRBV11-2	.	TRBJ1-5	CASSSNWNQPQHF	TGTGCCAGCAGCTCCAACTGGAATCAGCCCCAGCATTTT
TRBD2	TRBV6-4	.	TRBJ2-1	CASSGVIAGVNEQFF	TGTGCCAGCAGTGGGGTTATAGCGGGAGTCAATGAGCAGTTCTTC
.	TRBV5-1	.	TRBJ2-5	CASSSIGQPQETQYF	TGCGCCAGCAGCTCCATTGGACAGCCTCAAGAGACCCAGTACTTC
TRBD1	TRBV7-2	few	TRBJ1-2	CASSLEAGGMYGYTF	TGTGCCAGCAGCTTAGAAGCAGGGGGCATGTATGGCTACACCTTC
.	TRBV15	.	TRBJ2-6	CATSPDRTGANVLTF	TGTGCCACCAGCCCCGACAGGACTGGGGCCAACGTCCTGACTTTC
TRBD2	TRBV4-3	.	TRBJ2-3	CASSQDVGGGPDTQYF	TGCGCCAGCAGCCAAGATGTCGGGGGAGGGCCGGATACGCAGTATTTT
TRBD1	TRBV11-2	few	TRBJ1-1	CASSSIPGQGVNEAFF	TGTGCCAGCAGCTCAATCCCGGGACAGGGGGTGAATGAAGCTTTCTTT
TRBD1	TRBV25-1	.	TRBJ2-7	CASSGQGSSYEQYF	TGTGCCAGCAGTGGACAGGGGAGCTCCTACGAGCAGTACTTC
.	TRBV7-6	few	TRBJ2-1	CASSPYGTVVGNEQFF	TGTGCCAGCAGCCCGTACGGGACTGTAGTCGGCAATGAGCAGTTCTTC
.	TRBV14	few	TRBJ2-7	CASSEGLVGEQYF	TGTGCCAGCAGCGAGGGACTGGTGGGGGAGCAGTACTTC
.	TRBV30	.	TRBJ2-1	CAWRHPFLRESRNEQFF	TGTGCCTGGAGACACCCTTTCCTCCGGGAGTCTCGAAATGAGCAGTTCTTC
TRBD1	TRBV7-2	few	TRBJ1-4	CASSGLGQTNEKLFF	TGTGCCAGCAGCGGCTTGGGACAGACGAATGAAAAACTGTTTTTT
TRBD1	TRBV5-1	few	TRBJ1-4	CASSLAPQGATVEKLFF	TGCGCCAGCAGCTTGGCCCCCCAGGGGGCGACCGTTGAAAAACTGTTTTTT
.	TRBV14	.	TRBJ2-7	CASSHSSYEQYF	TGTGCCAGCAGCCATAGCTCCTACGAGCAGTACTTC
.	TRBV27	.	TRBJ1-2	CASKTGTSGYTF	TGTGCCAGCAAAACAGGGACGAGCGGCTACACCTTC
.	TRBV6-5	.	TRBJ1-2	CASSYAGLQNYGYTF	TGTGCCAGCAGTTACGCAGGACTCCAAAACTATGGCTACACCTTC
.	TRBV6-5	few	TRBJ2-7	CASRETGSSYEQYF	TGTGCCAGCAGGGAGACAGGCAGCTCCTACGAGCAGTACTTC
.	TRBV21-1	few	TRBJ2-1	CASSARTAYNEQFF	TGTGCCAGCAGCGCCCGGACAGCCTACAATGAGCAGTTCTTC
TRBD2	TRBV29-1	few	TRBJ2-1	CSAGGLAGYNEQFF	TGCAGCGCCGGGGGACTAGCGGGTTACAATGAGCAGTTCTTC
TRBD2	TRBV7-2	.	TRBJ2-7	CASSSSGGAYEQYF	TGTGCCAGCAGCTCTAGCGGGGGTGCCTACGAGCAGTACTTC
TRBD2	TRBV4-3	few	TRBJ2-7	CASSHSGQGLAGKSYEQYF	TGCGCCAGCAGCCACAGCGGACAAGGACTAGCGGGAAAGAGCTACGAGCAGTACTTC
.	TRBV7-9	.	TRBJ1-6	CASSHNVRLANSPLHF	TGTGCCAGCAGCCACAACGTCCGCCTCGCCAATTCACCCCTCCACTTT
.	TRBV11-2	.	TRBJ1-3	CASSQRTDGNTIYF	TGTGCCAGCAGCCAGAGGACAGACGGAAACACCATATATTTT
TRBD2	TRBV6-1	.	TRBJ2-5	CASSLLAGAETQYF	TGTGCCAGCAGTCTACTAGCGGGAGCGGAGACCCAGTACTTC
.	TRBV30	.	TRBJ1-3	CAWSNTRQNTIYF	TGTGCCTGGAGTAACACTCGACAGAACACCATATATTTT
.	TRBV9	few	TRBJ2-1	CASARGSNEQFF	TGTGCCAGCGCCCGGGGTTCCAATGAGCAGTTCTTC
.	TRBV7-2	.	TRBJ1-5	CASSPQVHADQPQHF	TGTGCCAGCAGCCCCCAGGTCCACGCCGATCAGCCCCAGCATTTT